This T cell receptor beta chain stems from a study of radiotherapy plus CTLA-4 blockade in lung cancer. Study results and caveats: Tumor-derived TCR clones expanded in blood after radiotherapy plus ipilimumab.

Comment on this clone: What it binds is not known.

Measured with immunoSEQ multiplex PCR; TCRdb has only the in-frame clones, and not every one. The table lists about 72,000 clones, around 86% of them singletons. Germline V gene lookup returns CDR1 SGHTA and CDR2 FQGNSA. The CDR3 length is 14 residues. This rearrangement joins TRBV7-2 to TRBJ2-5, with TRBD1 as a possible D gene (6 bases). The tail of the sequence fits TRBJ2-7 better, so the J call may be wrong. This material consisted of peripheral blood, taken from a patient treated with radiotherapy plus ipilimumab. The receptor was isolated from a human donor with non-small cell lung cancer who had a partial response to radiotherapy plus ipilimumab. DNA for the CDR3: TGTGCCAGCAGCTTACGACAGGCCTCCTACGAGCAGTACTTC. Translated: CASSLRQASYEQYF.